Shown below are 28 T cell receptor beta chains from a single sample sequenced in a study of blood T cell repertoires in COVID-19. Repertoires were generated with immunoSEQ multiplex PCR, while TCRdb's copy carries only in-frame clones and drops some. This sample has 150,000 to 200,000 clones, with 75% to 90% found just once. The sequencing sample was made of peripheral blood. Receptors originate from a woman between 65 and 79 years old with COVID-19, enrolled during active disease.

The CDR3 DNA sequence: TGTGCCAGAAGCATCTGGGGGCTAAACACCGGGGAGCTGTTTTTT. Its translation is CARSIWGLNTGELFF. This chain joins TRBV5-3 and TRBJ2-2; perhaps TRBD1 as D (6 bases). TRBV5-3 is flagged as an ORF with uncertain function. V shed 4 bases and J shed 2 bases, with 12 bases lying between them. The CDR3 extends over 15 amino acids.

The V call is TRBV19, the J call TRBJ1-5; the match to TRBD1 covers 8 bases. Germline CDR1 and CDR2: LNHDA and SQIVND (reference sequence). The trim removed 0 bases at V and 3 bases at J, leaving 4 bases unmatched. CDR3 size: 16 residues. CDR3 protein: CASSIDRTGHNQPQHF. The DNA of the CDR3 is TGTGCCAGTAGTATAGATAGGACAGGGCACAATCAGCCCCAGCATTTT.

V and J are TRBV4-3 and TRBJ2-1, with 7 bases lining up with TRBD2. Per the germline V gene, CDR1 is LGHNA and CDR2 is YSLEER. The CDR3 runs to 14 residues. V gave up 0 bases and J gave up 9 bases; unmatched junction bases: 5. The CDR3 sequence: CASSQDIAGLEQFF. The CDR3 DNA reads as TGCGCCAGCAGCCAAGATATAGCGGGTCTTGAGCAGTTCTTC.

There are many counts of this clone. The DNA of the CDR3 is TGTGCCAGCAGCCCCCGGACAGGGCGAGCGCACCGTGAAGCTTTCTTT. Residues: CASSPRTGRAHREAFF. The chain employs TRBV5-6 and TRBJ1-1; the match to TRBD1 covers 8 bases. Unmatched junction bases numbered 15, after V lost 4 bases and J lost 7 bases. This CDR3 contains 16 residues. Germline V gene lookup returns CDR1 SGHDT and CDR2 YYEEEE.

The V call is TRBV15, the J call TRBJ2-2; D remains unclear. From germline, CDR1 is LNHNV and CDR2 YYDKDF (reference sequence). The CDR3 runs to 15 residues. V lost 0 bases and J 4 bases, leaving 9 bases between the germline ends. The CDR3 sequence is CATSRDPTATGELFF. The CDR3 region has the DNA TGTGCCACCAGCAGAGATCCTACAGCCACCGGGGAGCTGTTTTTT.

The CDR3 DNA is TGTGCCAGCAGCCCTAACCTTATACTAGCGGGAGGGGAAACAGATACGCAGTATTTT. Translation gives CASSPNLILAGGETDTQYF. The chain carries TRBV4-2 and TRBJ2-3; 13 bases line up with TRBD2. Per germline, CDR1 LGHNA and CDR2 YNFKEQ. J gave up 3 bases and V 4 bases, and 13 bases lay outside the gene matches. The CDR3 has 19 residues.

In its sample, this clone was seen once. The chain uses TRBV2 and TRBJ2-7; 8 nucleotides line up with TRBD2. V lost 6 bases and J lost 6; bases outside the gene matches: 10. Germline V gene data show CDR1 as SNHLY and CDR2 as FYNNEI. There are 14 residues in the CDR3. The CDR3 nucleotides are TGTGCCAGCAGAGAGACTAGCGTAGCCTCCGAGCAGTACTTC. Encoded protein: CASRETSVASEQYF.

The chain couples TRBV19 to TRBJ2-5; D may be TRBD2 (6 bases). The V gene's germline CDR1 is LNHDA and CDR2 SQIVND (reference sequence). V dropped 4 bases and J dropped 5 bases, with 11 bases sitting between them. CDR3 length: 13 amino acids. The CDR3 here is CASSTGLPETQYF. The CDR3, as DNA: TGTGCCAGTAGTACGGGACTGCCGGAGACCCAGTACTTC.

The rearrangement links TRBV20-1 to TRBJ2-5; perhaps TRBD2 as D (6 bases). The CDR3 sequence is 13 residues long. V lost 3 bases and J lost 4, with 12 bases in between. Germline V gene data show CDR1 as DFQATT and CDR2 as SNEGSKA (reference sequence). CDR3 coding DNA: TGCAGTGCTAGTGGGGGACTTCCAGAGACCCAGTACTTC. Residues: CSASGGLPETQYF.

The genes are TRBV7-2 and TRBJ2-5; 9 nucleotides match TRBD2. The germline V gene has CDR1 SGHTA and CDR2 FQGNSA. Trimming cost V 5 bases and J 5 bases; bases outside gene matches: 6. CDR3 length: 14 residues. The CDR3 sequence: CASSPGLARETQYF. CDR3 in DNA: TGTGCCAGCAGCCCCGGACTAGCGCGGGAGACCCAGTACTTC.

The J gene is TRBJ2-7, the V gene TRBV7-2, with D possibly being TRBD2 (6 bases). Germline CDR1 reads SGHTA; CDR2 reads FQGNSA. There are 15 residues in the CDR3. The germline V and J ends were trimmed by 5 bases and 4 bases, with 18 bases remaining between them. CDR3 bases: TGTGCCAGCAGCCTAAAGGGGACTCCGCGATACGAGCAGTACTTC. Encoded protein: CASSLKGTPRYEQYF.

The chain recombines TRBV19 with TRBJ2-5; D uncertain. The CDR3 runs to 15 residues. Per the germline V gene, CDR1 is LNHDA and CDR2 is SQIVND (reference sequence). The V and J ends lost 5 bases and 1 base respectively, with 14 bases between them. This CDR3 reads CASSRGSVSQETQYF. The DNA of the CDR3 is TGTGCCAGTAGTCGCGGAAGCGTTTCCCAAGAGACCCAGTACTTC.

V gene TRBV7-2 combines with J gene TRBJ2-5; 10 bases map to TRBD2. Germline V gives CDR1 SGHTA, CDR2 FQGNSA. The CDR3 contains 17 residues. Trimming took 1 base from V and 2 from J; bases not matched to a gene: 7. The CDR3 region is CASSLGAGGGGQETQYF. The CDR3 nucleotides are TGTGCCAGCAGCTTAGGAGCGGGAGGGGGAGGGCAAGAGACCCAGTACTTC.

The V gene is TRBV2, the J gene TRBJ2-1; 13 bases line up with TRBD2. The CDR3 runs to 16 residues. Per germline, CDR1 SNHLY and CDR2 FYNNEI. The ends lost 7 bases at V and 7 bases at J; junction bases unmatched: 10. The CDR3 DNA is TGTGCCAGCACCCTACTAGCGGGAGGGTCATCGAATGAGCAGTTCTTC. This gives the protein CASTLLAGGSSNEQFF.

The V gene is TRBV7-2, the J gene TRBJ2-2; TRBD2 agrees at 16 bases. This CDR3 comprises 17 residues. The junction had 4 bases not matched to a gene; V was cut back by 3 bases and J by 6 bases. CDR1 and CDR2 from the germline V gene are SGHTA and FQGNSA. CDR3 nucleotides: TGTGCCAGCAGCTTCCTAGGGACTAGCGGGAGGGCCGGGGAGCTGTTTTTT. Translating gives CASSFLGTSGRAGELFF.

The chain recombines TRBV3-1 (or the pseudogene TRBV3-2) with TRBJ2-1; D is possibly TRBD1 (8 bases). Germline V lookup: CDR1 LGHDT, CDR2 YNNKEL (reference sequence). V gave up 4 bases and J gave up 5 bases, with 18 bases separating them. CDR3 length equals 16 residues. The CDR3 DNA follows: TGTGCCAGCAGCCTCAGGGGGCCTAGCGGCCACAATGAGCAGTTCTTC. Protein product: CASSLRGPSGHNEQFF.

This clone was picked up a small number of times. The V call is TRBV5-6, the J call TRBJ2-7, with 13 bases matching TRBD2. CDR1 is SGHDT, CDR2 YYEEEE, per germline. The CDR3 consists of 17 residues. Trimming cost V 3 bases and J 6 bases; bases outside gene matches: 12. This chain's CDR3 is CASSSIGGLAGDSEQYF. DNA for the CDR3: TGTGCCAGCAGCTCTATTGGCGGACTAGCGGGAGACAGCGAGCAGTACTTC.

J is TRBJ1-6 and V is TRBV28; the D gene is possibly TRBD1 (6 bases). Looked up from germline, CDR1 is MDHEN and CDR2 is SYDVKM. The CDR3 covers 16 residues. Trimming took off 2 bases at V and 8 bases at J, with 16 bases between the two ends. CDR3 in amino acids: CASSLKRQVRDSPLHF. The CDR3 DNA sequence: TGTGCCAGCAGTTTAAAGAGACAGGTAAGAGATTCACCCCTCCACTTT.

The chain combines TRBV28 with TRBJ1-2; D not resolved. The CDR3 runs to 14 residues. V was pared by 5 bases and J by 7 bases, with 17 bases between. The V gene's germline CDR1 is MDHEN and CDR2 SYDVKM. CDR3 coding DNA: TGTGCCAGCAGTCAACTCCAAGTGGGAGCTGGCTACACCTTC. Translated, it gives CASSQLQVGAGYTF.

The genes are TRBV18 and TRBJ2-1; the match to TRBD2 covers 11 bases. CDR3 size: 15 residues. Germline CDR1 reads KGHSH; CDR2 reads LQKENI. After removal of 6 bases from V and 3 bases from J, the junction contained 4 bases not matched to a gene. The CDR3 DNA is TGTGCCAGCTCCCTAGCGGGGGGACTCTACAATGAGCAGTTCTTC. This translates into CASSLAGGLYNEQFF.

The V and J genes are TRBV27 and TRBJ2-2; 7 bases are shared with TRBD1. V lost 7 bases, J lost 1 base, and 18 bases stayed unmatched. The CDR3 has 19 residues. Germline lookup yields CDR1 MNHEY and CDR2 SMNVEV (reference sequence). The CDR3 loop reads CASTTWGKWGTENTGELFF. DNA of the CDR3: TGTGCCAGCACAACTTGGGGGAAGTGGGGGACAGAGAACACCGGGGAGCTGTTTTTT.

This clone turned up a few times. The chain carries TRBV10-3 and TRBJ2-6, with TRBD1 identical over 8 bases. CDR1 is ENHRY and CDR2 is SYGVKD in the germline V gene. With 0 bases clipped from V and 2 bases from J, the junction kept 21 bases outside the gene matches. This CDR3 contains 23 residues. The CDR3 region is CAISESPLTRGGRGRTGANVLTF. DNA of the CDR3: TGTGCCATCAGTGAGTCCCCTCTCACGCGTGGTGGCAGGGGGCGAACTGGGGCCAACGTCCTGACTTTC.

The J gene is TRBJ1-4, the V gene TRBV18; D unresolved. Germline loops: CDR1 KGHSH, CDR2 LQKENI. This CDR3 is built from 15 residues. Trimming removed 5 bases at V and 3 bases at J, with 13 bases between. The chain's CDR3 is CASSWLRGPNEKLFF. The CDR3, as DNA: TGTGCCAGCTCATGGTTGCGCGGCCCTAATGAAAAACTGTTTTTT.

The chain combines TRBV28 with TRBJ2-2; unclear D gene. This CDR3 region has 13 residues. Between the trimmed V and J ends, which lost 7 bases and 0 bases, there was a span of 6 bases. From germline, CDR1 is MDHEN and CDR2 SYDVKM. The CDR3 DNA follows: TGTGCCAGCAAGCTAGCGAACACCGGGGAGCTGTTTTTT. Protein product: CASKLANTGELFF.

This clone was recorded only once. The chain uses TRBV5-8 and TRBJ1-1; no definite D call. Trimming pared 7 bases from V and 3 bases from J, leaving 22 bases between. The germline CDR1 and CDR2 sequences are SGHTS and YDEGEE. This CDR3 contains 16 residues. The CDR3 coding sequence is TGTGCCAGCTTCCCTCGAGGTGTAACCAAGGACACTGAAGCTTTCTTT. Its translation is CASFPRGVTKDTEAFF. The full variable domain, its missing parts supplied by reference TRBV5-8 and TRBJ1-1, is EAGVTQSPTHLIKTRGQQATLRCSPISGHTSVYWYQQALGLGLQFLLWYDEGEERNRGNFPPRFSGRQFPNYSSELNVNALELEDSALYLCASFPRGVTKDTEAFFGQGTRLTVV.

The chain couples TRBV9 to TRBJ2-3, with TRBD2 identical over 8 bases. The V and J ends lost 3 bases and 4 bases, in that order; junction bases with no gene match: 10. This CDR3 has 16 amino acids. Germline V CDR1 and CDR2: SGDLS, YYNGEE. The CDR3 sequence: CASSAHAGGTADTQYF. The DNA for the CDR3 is TGTGCCAGCAGCGCCCATGCGGGAGGTACGGCAGATACGCAGTATTTT.

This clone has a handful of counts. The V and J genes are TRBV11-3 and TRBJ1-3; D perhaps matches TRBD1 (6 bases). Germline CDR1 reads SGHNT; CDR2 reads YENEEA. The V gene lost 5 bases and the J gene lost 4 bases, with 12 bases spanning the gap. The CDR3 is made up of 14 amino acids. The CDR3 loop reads CASSPSGAGNTIYF. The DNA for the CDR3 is TGTGCCAGCAGCCCCTCAGGGGCGGGAAACACCATATATTTT.

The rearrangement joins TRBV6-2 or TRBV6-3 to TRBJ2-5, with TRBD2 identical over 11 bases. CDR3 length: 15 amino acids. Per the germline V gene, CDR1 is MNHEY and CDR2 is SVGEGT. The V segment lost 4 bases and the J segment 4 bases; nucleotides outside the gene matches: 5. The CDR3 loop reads CASSSPTSGRETQYF. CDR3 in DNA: TGTGCCAGCAGTTCCCCCACTAGCGGGAGAGAGACCCAGTACTTC.